A selection of T cell receptor beta chains follows, all from one sample in a study of glioma-infiltrating T cells after dendritic cell vaccination. The data were produced by immunoSEQ multiplex PCR, yet TCRdb's version contains in-frame clones alone and is incomplete. The sample shows around 87,000 clones, 80% to 85% of them seen only once. Sequenced here: blood, sampled after dendritic cell vaccination. Receptors originate from a human donor with glioblastoma. The CDR3 runs from the conserved cysteine through the conserved F or W. D genes are given only for firm matches. Rows give clone size only sometimes, using once, few, many, or a class for an expanded clone.

v_call	clone_size	d_call	j_call	cdr3_nt	cdr3_aa
TRBV4-1	.	TRBD1	TRBJ2-2	TGCGCCAGCAGCCAATCCGGGACAGGGCAAGCCGGGGAGCTGTTTTTT	CASSQSGTGQAGELFF
TRBV11-3	.	.	TRBJ1-1	TGTGCCAGCAGCCACGACAGGAACACTGAAGCTTTCTTT	CASSHDRNTEAFF
TRBV6-5	.	TRBD1	TRBJ1-2	TGTGCCAGCAGTTTACTCGCCGGACAGGGAGCTGGCTACACCTTC	CASSLLAGQGAGYTF
TRBV29-1	.	TRBD1	TRBJ2-7	TGCAGCGCTACAGGGGGTATAACCTACGAGCAGTACTTC	CSATGGITYEQYF
TRBV5-1	few	.	TRBJ2-1	TGCGCCAGCAGCCCCTCTCGAGGGGGGGCCTCCTACAATGAGCAGTTCTTC	CASSPSRGGASYNEQFF
TRBV5-5	.	.	TRBJ2-7	TGTGCCAGCAGCAATCCGACAGACAACGACTACGAGCAGTACTTC	CASSNPTDNDYEQYF
TRBV4-2	.	.	TRBJ1-1	TGTGCCAGCAGCCCGACACAGGGAGAAGCTTTCTTT	CASSPTQGEAFF
TRBV4-2	.	.	TRBJ2-7	TGTGCCAGCAGCCAAGATGGCGGCGACGAGCAGTACTTC	CASSQDGGDEQYF
TRBV21-1	.	.	TRBJ1-2	TGTGCCAACCCCGGACAGGGTAAAAACTATGGCTACACCTTC	CANPGQGKNYGYTF
TRBV25-1	.	.	TRBJ1-1	TGTGCCAGCAGTAAGAGTTTTCCCGGGACAAGGGCTTTCTTT	CASSKSFPGTRAFF
TRBV2	.	.	TRBJ1-1	TGTGCCAGCAGAAAATCGGGGGGGATAAACACTGAAGCTTTCTTT	CASRKSGGINTEAFF
TRBV7-9	.	TRBD1	TRBJ1-5	TGTGCCAGCACCGGGACAGGGGATCAGCCCCAGCATTTT	CASTGTGDQPQHF
TRBV5-1	.	.	TRBJ1-6	TGCGCCAGCAGCTTGGGGGCAGGGATCCACGATAATTCACCCCTCCACTTT	CASSLGAGIHDNSPLHF
TRBV10-3	.	.	TRBJ2-1	TGTGCCATCAGTGACCGGGGTAGGGACAATGAGCAGTTCTTC	CAISDRGRDNEQFF
TRBV5-6	.	TRBD2	TRBJ2-3	TGTGCCAGCAGCTTGACGGGGGGGGCTAGCACAGATACGCAGTATTTT	CASSLTGGASTDTQYF
TRBV19	.	.	TRBJ1-4	TGTGCCAGTAGTAACACAGGGATAGCTAATGAAAAACTGTTTTTT	CASSNTGIANEKLFF
TRBV7-6	.	.	TRBJ1-1	TGTGCCAGCAGCTTAGTTGGCGGTGGAACTGAAGCTTTCTTT	CASSLVGGGTEAFF